This T cell receptor beta chain came from a study of cytomegalovirus exposure and HLA in healthy donors. General study findings and limits: V- and J-gene trimming of TCR beta was linked (in a later analysis) to a missense DCLRE1C variant.

Comments on this clone: Antigen specificity is unknown.

The CDR3 is 14 amino acids. V lost 6 bases, J lost 5 bases, and 16 bases lay in between. The germline gives CDR1 SEHNR, CDR2 FQNEAQ (reference sequence). Researchers ran the PCR with 60 Vbeta and 13 Jbeta primers. Produced via immunoSEQ multiplex PCR; TCRdb's table is partial and in-frame only. Here the sample spans some 95,000 clones, more than 60% being singletons. This receptor was identified in a man aged 50-59 years in good health and CMV-seropositive. The chain recombines TRBV7-9 with TRBJ2-5; perhaps TRBD2 as D (5 bases). Sample: PBMCs. The CDR3 DNA follows: TGTGCCAGCAGACCCGACACCTCGGGGGAGACCCAGTACTTC. Residues: CASRPDTSGETQYF.